The 28 T cell receptor beta chains below were found in one sample sequenced in a study of T-cell reconstitution after alpha-beta-depleted transplantation in children. A TCRbeta library incorporating unique molecular identifiers was prepared. One entry per CDR3 protein results from TCRdb running MiXCR on the PCR reads. The table records about a million distinct CDR3 sequences, around 30% of them present only once. The sequencing used PBMCs, mostly from graft donor cells, collected 360 days after TCRalphabeta/CD19-depleted stem cell transplant. The receptors derive from a boy in the first two years of life who had a stem cell transplant for SCID, so the T cells may come from the graft donor.

V usage is TRBV4-1 and J usage is TRBJ1-2; 7 nucleotides agree with TRBD1. Germline CDR1 MGHRA, CDR2 YSYEKL. The CDR3 length is 15 residues. V lost 0 bases to trimming and J lost 5 bases; unmatched junction nucleotides: 6. The CDR3: CASSQEWTGPYGYTF. The CDR3, as DNA: TGCGCCAGCAGCCAAGAATGGACAGGCCCATATGGCTACACCTTC.

The chain employs TRBV7-9 and TRBJ2-2; possibly TRBD1 or TRBD2 for D (5 bases each). The CDR3 loop spans 14 amino acids. Germline values: CDR1 SEHNR, CDR2 FQNEAQ (reference sequence). Deletions cut 5 bases from V and 3 bases from J, with 10 bases between. The CDR3 reads CASSQGPYTGELFF. In nucleotides, the CDR3 is TGTGCCAGCAGCCAGGGACCCTACACCGGGGAGCTGTTTTTT.

The CDR3 sequence: CASSLEGTGSGTEAFF. CDR3 bases: TGCGCCAGCAGCTTGGAGGGGACAGGGTCGGGAACTGAAGCTTTCTTT. V usage is TRBV5-1 and J usage is TRBJ1-1, with 9 bases identical to TRBD1. V dropped 0 bases and J dropped 5; count of bases not matched to a gene: 8. The length of the CDR3 is 16 residues. Germline values: CDR1 SGHRS, CDR2 YFSETQ.

This clonotype was counted ten times or more. The V gene is TRBV19, the J gene TRBJ2-7; D may be TRBD1 (5 bases). The germline CDR1 and CDR2 sequences are LNHDA and SQIVND (reference sequence). This CDR3 spans 12 amino acids. The germline V and J ends were trimmed by 9 bases and 2 bases, with 11 bases remaining between them. The CDR3 loop is CASSSDTYEQYF. CDR3 in DNA: TGTGCCAGCAGTTCGGACACCTACGAGCAGTACTTC.

The table lists this clonotype with a few counts. The genes are TRBV12-3 or TRBV12-4 and TRBJ1-5, with no clear D. V gave up 2 bases and J gave up 6 bases, with 8 bases separating them. This CDR3 spans 13 amino acids. The CDR3 coding sequence is TGTGCCAGCAGTTTATCTTTTAGTCAGCCCCAGCATTTT. Translated: CASSLSFSQPQHF.

The rearrangement joins TRBV6-5 to TRBJ1-1; no reliable D call. Trimming stripped 2 bases from V and 3 bases from J, with 10 bases between. The CDR3 covers 14 residues. The germline V gene has CDR1 MNHEY and CDR2 SVGAGI. CDR3 residues: CASSYVDGDTEAFF. CDR3 sequence (DNA): TGTGCCAGCAGTTACGTCGACGGGGACACTGAAGCTTTCTTT.

This chain joins TRBV12-3 or TRBV12-4 and TRBJ2-5, with D perhaps matching TRBD2 (5 bases). The CDR3 totals 13 residues. Trimming left V 6 bases short and J 5 bases short, with 13 bases between. CDR3 region: CASSPGRVETQYF. The CDR3 DNA is TGTGCCAGCAGCCCCGGGCGGGTTGAGACCCAGTACTTC.

V and J are TRBV7-8 and TRBJ2-7; D may be TRBD1 (5 bases). There are 14 residues in the CDR3. Trimming pared 3 bases from V and 5 bases from J, leaving 14 bases between. Germline V CDR1 and CDR2: SGHVS, FQNEAQ. In DNA, the CDR3 is TGTGCCAGCAGCTTCTACCAGGGTATCGACGAGCAGTACTTC. Its protein product is CASSFYQGIDEQYF.

This chain links TRBV25-1 with TRBJ1-1; D unresolved. The length of the CDR3 is 12 residues. Per the germline V gene, CDR1 is MGHDK and CDR2 is SYGVNS. With 6 bases removed from V and 11 bases from J, the gap between germline ends came to 16 bases. The CDR3 protein is CASSLRLGWAFF. The CDR3 DNA reads TGTGCCAGCAGCTTAAGGTTGGGGTGGGCTTTCTTT.

V and J are TRBV6-5 and TRBJ2-3; 9 nucleotides align to TRBD2. Germline-derived CDR1 and CDR2 are MNHEY and SVGAGI. The length of the CDR3 is 18 residues. Trimming removed 0 bases from V and 10 bases from J; junction bases left unmatched: 17. The CDR3 region is CASSYSGTSRGGLGAQYF. The CDR3 DNA reads TGTGCCAGCAGTTACTCGGGGACTAGCCGGGGCGGGCTTGGAGCGCAGTATTTT.

V usage is TRBV12-3 or TRBV12-4 and J usage is TRBJ2-3; D is ambiguous. The CDR3 extends over 13 amino acids. The germline V and J ends were trimmed by 3 bases and 7 bases, with 11 bases remaining between them. CDR3 coding DNA: TGTGCCAGCAGTTTCGACCAAGGGAATACGCAGTATTTT. This encodes CASSFDQGNTQYF.

This clonotype showed up just a few times. The chain has TRBV20-1 and TRBJ2-1; D unresolved. This CDR3 region has 13 residues. Germline V gives CDR1 DFQATT, CDR2 SNEGSKA (reference sequence). V dropped 2 bases and J dropped 2 bases, with 7 bases sitting between them. CDR3 sequence: CSARLVTYNEQFF. CDR3 bases: TGCAGTGCTAGACTCGTCACCTACAATGAGCAGTTCTTC.

V is TRBV11-2 and J is TRBJ2-3; D gene ambiguous. The CDR3 is 16 residues long. V was clipped by 1 base and J by 1 base, with 12 bases between them. Looked up from germline, CDR1 is SGHAT and CDR2 is FQNNGV. The CDR3: CASSLGSGIGTDTQYF. The CDR3, as DNA: TGTGCCAGCAGCTTAGGGTCTGGTATCGGCACAGATACGCAGTATTTT.

J is TRBJ1-2 and V is TRBV20-1; weak D call: TRBD1 (5 bases). Per germline, CDR1 DFQATT and CDR2 SNEGSKA (reference sequence). V shed 1 base and J shed 4 bases, with 16 bases lying between them. CDR3 length: 15 residues. DNA of the CDR3: TGCAGTGCTAGAGGCGATCGGGGCCATTTCTATGGCTACACCTTC. Its translation: CSARGDRGHFYGYTF.

The rearrangement joins TRBV7-1 to TRBJ1-2; the D is unclear. TRBV7-1 has ORF status, its function being uncertain. The CDR3 totals 15 residues. Trimming left V 3 bases short and J 4 bases short, with 15 bases between. The CDR3 coding sequence is TGTGCCAGCAGCTCCCAAGGTCGCAAGATCTATGGCTACACCTTC. Translating it yields CASSSQGRKIYGYTF.

This clonotype has only a few counts. The chain joins TRBV29-1 to TRBJ1-5, with 7 positions matching TRBD1. Germline V gives CDR1 SQVTM, CDR2 ANQGSEA. Trimming at V came to 4 bases and at J to 2 bases, leaving 2 bases not matched to a gene. The CDR3 has 13 residues. The CDR3 DNA reads as TGCAGCGTTGGGACAGGAGGCAATCAGCCCCAGCATTTT. It translates to CSVGTGGNQPQHF.

The chain is built from TRBV6-1 and TRBJ2-7, with D possibly matching TRBD1 (6 bases). V was shortened by 7 bases and J by 2 bases, with 12 bases between the two germline ends. Germline values: CDR1 MNHNS, CDR2 SASEGT. CDR3 length: 13 residues. The CDR3 spells CASKKQGAYEQYF. The CDR3 nucleotides are TGTGCCAGCAAGAAACAGGGTGCCTACGAGCAGTACTTC.

This clonotype was seen a handful of times. The CDR3 nucleotides read TGTGCCAGCAGCCATAGTTACAACACCGGGGAGCTGTTTTTT. Translation: CASSHSYNTGELFF. This chain uses TRBV4-2 with TRBJ2-2; D is unresolved. CDR3 length equals 14 residues. Trimming shortened V by 3 bases and J by 2 bases, and 7 bases separated the two germline ends. In germline, CDR1 is LGHNA, CDR2 YNFKEQ.

This clonotype was seen a few times. The gene calls are TRBV7-9 and TRBJ2-1; TRBD2 matches 7 bases. Looked up from germline, CDR1 is SEHNR and CDR2 is FQNEAQ (reference sequence). The CDR3 runs 16 residues. V trimming: 6 bases; J trimming: 0 bases; junction bases outside the gene matches: 8. This chain's CDR3 is CASRRIGGGSYNEQFF. The CDR3 region has the DNA TGTGCCAGCAGGCGGATTGGGGGGGGCTCCTACAATGAGCAGTTCTTC. Based on the CDR3 plus reference TRBV7-9 and TRBJ2-1, the full variable domain is DTGVSQNPRHKITKRGQNVTFRCDPISEHNRLYWYRQTLGQGPEFLTYFQNEAQLEKSRLLSDRFSAERPKGSFSTLEIQRTEQGDSAMYLCASRRIGGGSYNEQFFGPGTRLTVL.

This clonotype was counted at least ten times. This rearrangement joins TRBV10-3 to TRBJ2-7, with D possibly TRBD1 on 5 matching bases. Between the trimmed V and J ends, which lost 6 bases and 3 bases, there was a span of 15 bases. The CDR3 loop spans 14 amino acids. Germline V gives CDR1 ENHRY, CDR2 SYGVKD. The CDR3 DNA follows: TGTGCCATCAGAAGGGCAGGGAAGGGCTACGAGCAGTACTTC. Translation gives CAIRRAGKGYEQYF.

The chain links TRBV27 to TRBJ1-2; 7 bases map to TRBD1. Per germline, CDR1 MNHEY and CDR2 SMNVEV (reference sequence). The V gene end was trimmed by 5 bases and the J gene end by 8 bases; junction bases not matched to a gene: 8. The CDR3 contains 13 residues. This CDR3 reads CASSTTGHGGYTF. Written as DNA, the CDR3 is TGTGCCAGCAGTACGACAGGGCATGGGGGCTACACCTTC.

The J gene is TRBJ2-7, the V gene TRBV9; D possibly corresponds to TRBD2 (6 bases). Germline V gene sequence: CDR1 SGDLS, CDR2 YYNGEE. CDR3 length equals 14 residues. Deletions cut 0 bases from V and 3 bases from J, with 10 bases between. In DNA form, the CDR3 reads TGTGCCAGCAGCGTAGGACGGGGGATCTACGAGCAGTACTTC. Translating gives CASSVGRGIYEQYF.

This sequence joins TRBV10-3 and TRBJ2-3; D tentatively fits TRBD1 or TRBD2 (6 bases each). Germline-derived CDR1 and CDR2 are ENHRY and SYGVKD. This CDR3 has 15 residues. V dropped 3 bases and J dropped 0 bases, with 10 bases sitting between them. The CDR3 region has the DNA TGTGCCATCAGTGATACAGGGACTAGCACAGATACGCAGTATTTT. Translating it yields CAISDTGTSTDTQYF.

The chain combines TRBV5-6 with TRBJ2-3; a possible D gene is TRBD1 (5 bases). This CDR3 contains 14 residues. CDR1 is SGHDT, CDR2 YYEEEE, per germline. Trimming shortened V by 4 bases and J by 7 bases, and 16 bases separated the two germline ends. The CDR3 nucleotides are TGTGCCAGCAGCGTAACAGGAGTTACACATACGCAGTATTTT. This sequence encodes CASSVTGVTHTQYF.

This clonotype has only a few counts. V is TRBV12-3 or TRBV12-4 and J is TRBJ2-7; tentatively, D is TRBD2 (6 bases). The CDR3 is made up of 11 amino acids. Trimming cost V 8 bases and J 3 bases, with 8 bases left between them. For the CDR3, the DNA is TGTGCCAGCGGGGGGATCTACGAGCAGTACTTC. Its translation is CASGGIYEQYF.

The V call is TRBV9, the J call TRBJ2-1; 8 bases map to TRBD2. This CDR3 contains 16 residues. Trimming removed 2 bases from V and 5 bases from J; junction bases left unmatched: 9. Germline CDR1 reads SGDLS; CDR2 reads YYNGEE. The DNA of the CDR3 is TGTGCCAGCAGCGTGAGGTGGCTAGCGGGCGACAATGAGCAGTTCTTC. The encoded protein is CASSVRWLAGDNEQFF. The variable domain in full, completed from reference TRBV9 and TRBJ2-1, reads DSGVTQTPKHLITATGQRVTLRCSPRSGDLSVYWYQQSLDQGLQFLIQYYNGEERAKGNILERFSAQQFPDLHSELNLSSLELGDSALYFCASSVRWLAGDNEQFFGPGTRLTVL.

This clonotype was picked up a small number of times. Here the CDR3 reads CASSFDREQFF. The CDR3 DNA reads TGCGCCAGCAGCTTCGACAGGGAGCAGTTCTTC. The chain joins TRBV5-1 to TRBJ2-1; tentatively, D is TRBD1 (6 bases). The CDR3 has 11 amino acids. CDR1 is SGHRS, CDR2 YFSETQ, per germline. The V and J ends lost 2 bases and 10 bases respectively, with 7 bases between them. The full variable domain, rest sourced from reference TRBV5-1 and TRBJ2-1, is KAGVTQTPRYLIKTRGQQVTLSCSPISGHRSVSWYQQTPGQGLQFLFEYFSETQRNKGNFPGRFSGRQFSNSRSEMNVSTLELGDSALYLCASSFDREQFFGPGTRLTVL.

The chain has TRBV7-6 and TRBJ2-7; D remains ambiguous. Germline CDR1 SGHVS, CDR2 FNYEAQ. V was trimmed by 3 bases and J by 2 bases, leaving 8 bases between them. The CDR3 is made up of 13 amino acids. CDR3 nucleotides: TGTGCCAGCAGCTTTTCCGACCCCTACGAGCAGTACTTC. Translating gives CASSFSDPYEQYF.